What follows are 17 T cell receptor beta chains derived from one specimen sequenced in a study of CXCR3-negative and CXCR3-positive naive CD8 T cells. Through 5' RACE with UMI labels, the TRB cDNA libraries were prepared. Using the 5' RACE reads, TCRdb records one entry per CDR3 protein without DNA. The table gives 100,000 to 150,000 distinct CDR3 sequences; the top ten clones make up less than 0.55% of it. The specimen sequenced was naive CXCR3- CD8+ T cells from blood. Subset specified: CD45RO-CCR7+CD27+CD95- naive CD8+ T cells lacking CXCR3 (TNR3-). These receptors originate from a human donor in good health. Some clones in this sample may be carry-over from other donors' samples.

The chain recombines TRBV5-5 with TRBJ2-7. Per germline, CDR1 SGHKS and CDR2 YYEKEE (reference sequence). This CDR3 is 13 amino acids long. CDR3 sequence reads: CASSLDSPYEQYF.

The chain has TRBV7-9 and TRBJ2-7. The V gene's germline CDR1 is SEHNR and CDR2 FQNEAQ (reference sequence). CDR3 length: 16 amino acids. CDR3 loop: CASSLGGVGAFYEQYF.

The gene calls are TRBV27 and TRBJ1-2. The CDR3 length is 16 residues. Germline CDR1 reads MNHEY; CDR2 reads SMNVEV (reference sequence). CDR3 sequence: CASSLNGSPGLRGYTF.

V gene TRBV27 combines with J gene TRBJ2-6. The CDR3 totals 14 residues. CDR1 is MNHEY, CDR2 SMNVEV, per germline (reference sequence). The CDR3 region is CASSLVIGANVLTF. Based on the CDR3 plus reference TRBV27 and TRBJ2-6, the full variable domain is EAQVTQNPRYLITVTGKKLTVTCSQNMNHEYMSWYRQDPGLGLRQIYYSMNVEVTDKGDVPEGYKVSRKEKRNFPLILESPSPNQTSLYFCASSLVIGANVLTFGAGSRLTVL.

V gene TRBV7-2 combines with J gene TRBJ2-7; TCRdb lists TRBD1, though no DNA is available to test this call. Germline-derived CDR1 and CDR2 are SGHTA and FQGNSA. The CDR3 consists of 15 residues. The CDR3 sequence is CASSLADGGPYEQYF.

The genes are TRBV28 and TRBJ1-1; TCRdb reports TRBD1, a call that lacks DNA to check it against. The CDR3 is 14 amino acids. Germline values: CDR1 MDHEN, CDR2 SYDVKM. Here the CDR3 reads CASSPDRENTEAFF.

V usage is TRBV19 and J usage is TRBJ2-7; TCRdb proposes TRBD2, but this gene call is untestable without DNA. Germline V CDR1 and CDR2: LNHDA, SQIVND (reference sequence). This CDR3 has 13 amino acids. CDR3 in amino acids: CASSGTSSYEQYF.

CDR3 protein: CASSAGGSYEQYF. This sequence joins TRBV7-6 and TRBJ2-7; TCRdb indicates TRBD2, and absent DNA this call remains unverified. CDR1 SGHVS and CDR2 FNYEAQ come from the germline V gene. This CDR3 is built from 13 residues.

The chain recombines TRBV9 with TRBJ2-2; TCRdb picks TRBD1, but there is no DNA to check that call. Germline-derived CDR1 and CDR2 are SGDLS and YYNGEE. The CDR3 extends over 16 amino acids. The CDR3 spells CASSVNREGNTGELFF.

The chain joins TRBV28 to TRBJ1-6. The CDR3 has 14 amino acids. Per the germline V gene, CDR1 is MDHEN and CDR2 is SYDVKM. The CDR3 spells CASSSSEYNSPLHF.

V usage is TRBV29-1 and J usage is TRBJ2-7. Germline CDR1 and CDR2: SQVTM and ANQGSEA. CDR3 size: 11 residues. Here the CDR3 reads CSAGQPVEQYF.

The chain has TRBV20-1 and TRBJ1-3; as DNA is missing, the TRBD1 call by TCRdb cannot be tested. The CDR3 is 15 residues long. Germline CDR1 is DFQATT and CDR2 is SNEGSKA (reference sequence). CDR3 region: CSARDRGADGNTIYF.

The CDR3 loop is CASSHGRGAAGYEQYF. This chain connects TRBV14 to TRBJ2-7; absent DNA, TCRdb's TRBD1 call cannot be checked. In germline, CDR1 is SGHDN, CDR2 FVKESK. CDR3 size: 16 residues.

The chain recombines TRBV13 with TRBJ2-1; TCRdb designates TRBD1, a call that cannot be tested without DNA. There are 16 residues in the CDR3. Germline CDR1 PRHDT, CDR2 FYEKMQ (reference sequence). The CDR3 loop reads CASSPRGTGSYNEQFF.

The rearrangement uses TRBV4-3 and TRBJ2-3; TCRdb calls TRBD1, which cannot be checked without DNA. Looked up from germline, CDR1 is LGHNA and CDR2 is YSLEER. The CDR3 contains 18 residues. The chain's CDR3 is CASSQTSYRDWGTDTQYF.

The gene calls are TRBV7-2 and TRBJ1-5; checking the TCRdb D call of TRBD1 is not possible without DNA. Looked up from germline, CDR1 is SGHTA and CDR2 is FQGNSA. The CDR3 totals 15 residues. The CDR3 reads CASSRLGQSNQPQHF.

This chain uses TRBV24-1 with TRBJ1-5. Germline lookup yields CDR1 KGHDR and CDR2 SFDVKD. The CDR3 spans 14 residues. This CDR3 reads CATSSRTSNQPQHF.